Listed below are T cell receptor beta chains from one sample, sequenced in a study of T cell responses to AZD1222 COVID-19 vaccine. Assay used: immunoSEQ multiplex PCR; TCRdb lists only in-frame clones, some missing. The repertoire includes more than 95,000 clones, over 80% of them detected once, and around 8.7% sits in the top ten. Source: peripheral blood, taken on day 0 of AZD1222 vaccination. The receptors stem from an adult in good health. CDR3s include the opening cysteine and the closing phenylalanine or tryptophan. The D gene is left open where the match is weak. Not all rows give a size; the values are once, few, many and, for expanded clones, a class.

DNA: TGTGCCAGCAGCGCAGCCTTCTATGGCTACACCTTC; CDR3: CASSAAFYGYTF; D: NA; size: NA; J: TRBJ1-2; V: TRBV11-2
DNA: TGTGCCAGCAGCCTTCCACAGTGGAGCTCCTACAATGAGCAGTTCTTC; CDR3: CASSLPQWSSYNEQFF; D: NA; size: NA; J: TRBJ2-1; V: TRBV16
DNA: TGTGCCAGCAGCCAAGCCTTGGGTAGGGGGCTGGGGAACACTGAAGCTTTCTTT; CDR3: CASSQALGRGLGNTEAFF; D: TRBD1; size: NA; J: TRBJ1-1; V: TRBV4-2
DNA: TGTGCCAGCAGCCCCCTCGATCTAACTAACTATGGCTACACCTTC; CDR3: CASSPLDLTNYGYTF; D: NA; size: once; J: TRBJ1-2; V: TRBV7-2
DNA: TGTGCCAGCAGCCCGGCGACAGTGAGGAGACACACAGATACGCAGTATTTT; CDR3: CASSPATVRRHTDTQYF; D: NA; size: NA; J: TRBJ2-3; V: TRBV7-9
DNA: TGTGCCATCAGCAGATCCCCGACAGGGTCCGAATACAATGAGCAGTTCTTC; CDR3: CAISRSPTGSEYNEQFF; D: TRBD1; size: NA; J: TRBJ2-1; V: TRBV10-3
DNA: TGTGCCAGCACACTGGGCATACCGAACACTGAAGCTTTCTTT; CDR3: CASTLGIPNTEAFF; D: NA; size: NA; J: TRBJ1-1; V: TRBV28
DNA: TGTGCCAGCAGCAAGGGTTATCAGCCCCAGCATTTT; CDR3: CASSKGYQPQHF; D: NA; size: NA; J: TRBJ1-5; V: TRBV28
DNA: TGTGCCAGCAGTTACCCTGGACAGGGAGGGACTGAAGCTTTCTTT; CDR3: CASSYPGQGGTEAFF; D: TRBD1; size: NA; J: TRBJ1-1; V: TRBV6-5
DNA: TGCGCCAGCAGTCAATCGGAACCAATTGGGACAGGTCTCACAGGCTACACCTTC; CDR3: CASSQSEPIGTGLTGYTF; D: TRBD1; size: NA; J: TRBJ1-2; V: TRBV23-1
DNA: TGCGCCAGCAGCCCTATAACCCGTGACGAGCAGTACTTC; CDR3: CASSPITRDEQYF; D: NA; size: NA; J: TRBJ2-7; V: TRBV4-1
DNA: TGTGCCAGCAGCTTCCGGCAGGGATTCGGAAACACCATATATTTT; CDR3: CASSFRQGFGNTIYF; D: NA; size: few; J: TRBJ1-3; V: TRBV5-6
DNA: TGTGCCAGCAGCTTAGGAGGGGGGTATAACTATGGCTACACCTTC; CDR3: CASSLGGGYNYGYTF; D: NA; size: NA; J: TRBJ1-2; V: TRBV11-2
DNA: TGCGCCAGCAGCCCACGGACAGATAATAATGAAAAACTGTTTTTT; CDR3: CASSPRTDNNEKLFF; D: NA; size: NA; J: TRBJ1-4; V: TRBV5-1
DNA: TGTGCCAGCAGCCTGGGAGGGGGCAGAGTCTACACCTTC; CDR3: CASSLGGGRVYTF; D: TRBD1; size: NA; J: TRBJ1-2; V: TRBV6-5
DNA: TGTGCCAGCAGAAGATTGGCACCCCCCAATGGCTACACCTTC; CDR3: CASRRLAPPNGYTF; D: NA; size: NA; J: TRBJ1-2; V: TRBV28
DNA: TGTGCCAGCAGTCCCGGACCTGGGACTAGGTCCTACGAGCAGTACTTC; CDR3: CASSPGPGTRSYEQYF; D: TRBD2; size: NA; J: TRBJ2-7; V: TRBV28
DNA: TGTGCCAGCAGTGAAATTCGCCGATCCTTCCGGGTGGGACCGAACACCGGGGAGCTGTTTTTT; CDR3: CASSEIRRSFRVGPNTGELFF; D: NA; size: NA; J: TRBJ2-2; V: TRBV6-1
DNA: TGTGCCAGTAGGCCCGACAGGCCAAACACTGAAGCTTTCTTT; CDR3: CASRPDRPNTEAFF; D: NA; size: NA; J: TRBJ1-1; V: TRBV19
DNA: TGTGCCAGCAGCTCCCAGGGAAGGTATTCACCCCTCCACTTT; CDR3: CASSSQGRYSPLHF; D: NA; size: NA; J: TRBJ1-6; V: TRBV7-9
DNA: TGTGCCAGCAGCTTAGAGTTGGAGCGTCAGCCCCAGCATTTT; CDR3: CASSLELERQPQHF; D: NA; size: NA; J: TRBJ1-5; V: TRBV7-9
DNA: TGTGCCACAAAGGACAGTATTAACTATGGCTACACCTTC; CDR3: CATKDSINYGYTF; D: NA; size: NA; J: TRBJ1-2; V: TRBV28
DNA: TGTGCCAGCAGCCAAGACCAGGCAGGAAGGGATGAGCAGTTCTTC; CDR3: CASSQDQAGRDEQFF; D: NA; size: NA; J: TRBJ2-1; V: TRBV3-1/TRBV3-2
DNA: TGTGCCAGCAGTTTATCGGAGGTCTACGAGCAGTACTTC; CDR3: CASSLSEVYEQYF; D: NA; size: NA; J: TRBJ2-7; V: TRBV28
DNA: TGTGCCAGCAGCCTCGGGGGCGACCCTGCTGAGCAGTTCTTC; CDR3: CASSLGGDPAEQFF; D: NA; size: NA; J: TRBJ2-1; V: TRBV6-5
DNA: TGTGCCAGCAGTTTATTGACAGGGGGTTTAAGCTATGGCTACACCTTC; CDR3: CASSLLTGGLSYGYTF; D: TRBD1; size: NA; J: TRBJ1-2; V: TRBV27
DNA: TGTGCCAGCAGCTTCGCCTACGAGCAGTACTTC; CDR3: CASSFAYEQYF; D: NA; size: NA; J: TRBJ2-7; V: TRBV11-2
DNA: TGTGCCAGCAGCGGATACGGACAGGGCGAAAAACTGTTTTTT; CDR3: CASSGYGQGEKLFF; D: TRBD1; size: few; J: TRBJ1-4; V: TRBV6-5
DNA: TGTGCCAGTAGTCAGACAGTCCAAGAGACCCAGTACTTC; CDR3: CASSQTVQETQYF; D: NA; size: NA; J: TRBJ2-5; V: TRBV19
DNA: TGTGCCAGCAGTTTATCCCCCCGGTCAGGGAAGGCAGATACGCAGTATTTT; CDR3: CASSLSPRSGKADTQYF; D: NA; size: NA; J: TRBJ2-3; V: TRBV28
DNA: TGTGCCAGCAGTGAAGCGCTTCCTGGTAGCTCCTACAATGAGCAGTTCTTC; CDR3: CASSEALPGSSYNEQFF; D: NA; size: NA; J: TRBJ2-1; V: TRBV2
DNA: TGTGCCAGCAGCACGTGGGACAGGGAAACCCGCCTTCTAAATCAGCCCCAGCATTTT; CDR3: CASSTWDRETRLLNQPQHF; D: NA; size: NA; J: TRBJ1-5; V: TRBV21-1
DNA: TGTGCCAGCAGCCCGCGGACAGGCCAAAATTCACCCCTCCACTTT; CDR3: CASSPRTGQNSPLHF; D: TRBD1; size: once; J: TRBJ1-6; V: TRBV14
DNA: TGTGCCAGCAGTTTAGTTCAGGGAATGGGCTACACCTTC; CDR3: CASSLVQGMGYTF; D: NA; size: NA; J: TRBJ1-2; V: TRBV6-5
DNA: TGCGCCAGCAGCCCGACGGGCGGCCCATATAGCAATCAGCCCCAGCATTTT; CDR3: CASSPTGGPYSNQPQHF; D: NA; size: NA; J: TRBJ1-5; V: TRBV10-2
DNA: TGTGCCAGCCTCTCCTGGCTCTCAAATGAAAAACTGTTTTTT; CDR3: CASLSWLSNEKLFF; D: NA; size: NA; J: TRBJ1-4; V: TRBV28
DNA: TGTGCCAGCAGTTTAAAGGCCTCTGGGGGGATCTCCTACGAGCAGTACTTC; CDR3: CASSLKASGGISYEQYF; D: NA; size: NA; J: TRBJ2-7; V: TRBV28
DNA: TGTGCCAGCAGCCAACGGGCTTTACTCCACTTT; CDR3: CASSQRALLHF; D: NA; size: NA; J: TRBJ1-6; V: TRBV7-2
DNA: TGTGCCAGCAGTTGGAGGGGAGGCGGGATCAGCACAGATACGCAGTATTTT; CDR3: CASSWRGGGISTDTQYF; D: NA; size: NA; J: TRBJ2-3; V: TRBV28
DNA: TGTGCCAGCTCAAAGGACAGTTACAATGAGCAGTTCTTC; CDR3: CASSKDSYNEQFF; D: NA; size: NA; J: TRBJ2-1; V: TRBV18
DNA: TGCGCCAGCAGCCAAGGGACTAGCGGGAGGAGGGGGAGGTTTCAAGAGACCCAGTACTTC; CDR3: CASSQGTSGRRGRFQETQYF; D: TRBD2; size: NA; J: TRBJ2-5; V: TRBV5-1
DNA: TGTGCCAGCAGCTTAGCAAGCGCCTACAATGAGCAGTTCTTC; CDR3: CASSLASAYNEQFF; D: NA; size: NA; J: TRBJ2-1; V: TRBV11-2
DNA: TGTGCCATCACCATCAAGGACCCTTTCGGGAACTACGAGCAGTACTTC; CDR3: CAITIKDPFGNYEQYF; D: NA; size: NA; J: TRBJ2-7; V: TRBV10-3
DNA: TGCGCCAGCAGCTCGGACGGCGCCACCTACGAGCAGTACTTC; CDR3: CASSSDGATYEQYF; D: NA; size: few; J: TRBJ2-7; V: TRBV5-1
DNA: TGTGCCAGCTCACCACCGTTAAGTAGTCTCAACGAGCAGTACTTC; CDR3: CASSPPLSSLNEQYF; D: NA; size: NA; J: TRBJ2-7; V: TRBV18
DNA: TGCGCCAGCAGCTTAACTAGCGGGAGCTCTTACAATGAGCAGTTCTTC; CDR3: CASSLTSGSSYNEQFF; D: TRBD2; size: NA; J: TRBJ2-1; V: TRBV5-1
DNA: TGTGCCAGCAGTGAACGGCAGGTCGGGGGGAATTCACCCCTCCACTTT; CDR3: CASSERQVGGNSPLHF; D: NA; size: once; J: TRBJ1-6; V: TRBV2
DNA: TGTGCCAGCAGCAAGGGACAGGGACATGCTTTT; CDR3: CASSKGQGHAF; D: NA; size: NA; J: TRBJ1-4; V: TRBV21-1
DNA: TGTGCCAGCAGTTACTCGAATGCAGTCGCTAATTCACCCCTCCACTTT; CDR3: CASSYSNAVANSPLHF; D: NA; size: NA; J: TRBJ1-6; V: TRBV6-5
DNA: TGTGCCAGCAGTGTGACTAGGGAGCAGTACTTC; CDR3: CASSVTREQYF; D: NA; size: NA; J: TRBJ2-7; V: TRBV2
DNA: TGTGCCAGCAGTTTCTTACAGGGTTCCGATGTCTTTGGGCAGTTCTTC; CDR3: CASSFLQGSDVFGQFF; D: NA; size: NA; J: TRBJ2-1; V: TRBV28
DNA: TGTGCCAGCAGTTACGGGACCGGACAGCCCCAGCATTTT; CDR3: CASSYGTGQPQHF; D: NA; size: NA; J: TRBJ1-5; V: TRBV6-5
DNA: TGTGCCAGCAGCCAAGCGGCAGGTGGGACTGAAGCTTTCTTT; CDR3: CASSQAAGGTEAFF; D: NA; size: NA; J: TRBJ1-1; V: TRBV14
DNA: TGTGCCAGCAGTTTACTAGGGACACACACCGGGGAGCTGTTTTTT; CDR3: CASSLLGTHTGELFF; D: NA; size: NA; J: TRBJ2-2; V: TRBV28
DNA: TGCGCCAGCAGGCAACTAGCGGGGAGCACAGATACGCAGTATTTT; CDR3: CASRQLAGSTDTQYF; D: TRBD2; size: NA; J: TRBJ2-3; V: TRBV4-1
DNA: TGCAGCGTTGAAGAGTTAGGGGACGGCCCCTACAATGAGCAGTTCTTC; CDR3: CSVEELGDGPYNEQFF; D: NA; size: NA; J: TRBJ2-1; V: TRBV29-1